This T cell receptor beta chain stems from a study of blood T cell repertoires in COVID-19. Study summary: Sources were T cells, B-cell-depleted T cells, or PBMCs; the material itself was cDNA or gDNA.

Participants reported their clinical history, and cohort assignment relied on those reports. This CDR3 contains 13 residues. Germline values: CDR1 KGHSH, CDR2 LQKENI. Trimming took off 0 bases at V and 4 bases at J, with 6 bases between the two ends. The method was immunoSEQ multiplex PCR; TCRdb's version includes in-frame clones alone and lacks a portion of them. The data hold about 310,000 clones, with around 87% observed a single time. The V gene is TRBV18, the J gene TRBJ2-5; D gene ambiguous. This TCR came from a woman aged 18-29 years with acute COVID-19. Sequencing used PBMCs or T cells enriched from blood (not recorded which). CDR3 DNA sequence: TGTGCCAGCTCACCACCGGGCAGAGAGACCCAGTACTTC. As protein: CASSPPGRETQYF.